This T cell receptor beta chain was retrieved from a study of tumor-infiltrating lymphocytes in primary liver carcinoma. From unsorted bulk tissue weighing about 18-30 mg, DNA and RNA were co-extracted. Starting material of 400 to 600 ng total RNA yielded TCR beta cDNA via a constant-region primer. Each TCR beta library was derived from three nested multiplex PCR rounds that employed slightly modified ARM-PCR. MiXCR was run by TCRdb on the multiplex PCR reads, yielding one entry per CDR3 protein. The sample lists roughly 120,000 distinct CDR3 sequences, 60% to 75% occurring once. On this clonotype: A much larger clone sits a single nucleotide away, making a read error possible.

The sequence was obtained from a woman in her sixties or seventies with primary liver carcinoma and hepatitis B virus infection. The sample was liver tumor tissue from sampling region 3. As to subset: tumor region T3, left-lateral pole.

Written as DNA, the CDR3 is TGTGCCAGCAGTCGGGGGGTAGGGGGGACCCAGTACTTC. Translated, it gives CASSRGVGGTQYF. The chain combines TRBV12-3 or TRBV12-4 with TRBJ2-5, with a tentative D call TRBD2 (7 bases). Between the trimmed V and J ends, which lost 5 bases and 7 bases, there was a span of 14 bases. The CDR3 contains 13 residues.